Each of the 11 T cell receptor beta chains below was sequenced from the same sample in a study of graft-versus-host responses after intestinal transplantation. The table came from immunoSEQ multiplex PCR; TCRdb's copy has only in-frame clones and leaves some out. This sample has approximately 75,000 clones, with around 91% found just once. Their cognate antigens are unknown. The sample was unstimulated CD8+ T cells sorted from spleen or lymph node cells, taken before transplant. The receptors were gathered from a human donor who was the organ donor for an intestinal transplant.

The genes are TRBV6-1 and TRBJ2-6, with D uncertain. Germline V gives CDR1 MNHNS, CDR2 SASEGT. With 1 base removed from V and 2 bases from J, the gap between germline ends came to 15 bases. The CDR3 runs to 18 residues. The CDR3 region has the DNA TGTGCCAGCAGTGAAGTCCCGGGTACACTGGCTGGGGCCAACGTCCTGACTTTC. It is translated as CASSEVPGTLAGANVLTF.

The chain recombines TRBV5-6 with TRBJ1-2, with 7 bases matching TRBD1. The germline gives CDR1 SGHDT, CDR2 YYEEEE. CDR3 length equals 16 residues. The junction had 16 bases not matched to a gene; V was cut back by 3 bases and J by 8 bases. This CDR3 reads CASSYGTAVAIAGYTF. The DNA for the CDR3 is TGTGCCAGCAGCTACGGGACAGCCGTGGCTATAGCGGGCTACACCTTC.

The V and J genes are TRBV6-5 and TRBJ1-4, with TRBD1 identical over 7 bases. This CDR3 is 16 amino acids long. CDR1 and CDR2 (germline): MNHEY, SVGAGI. The V gene end was trimmed by 0 bases and the J gene end by 4 bases; junction bases not matched to a gene: 5. CDR3 sequence reads: CASSYSAGQNNEKLFF. In DNA form, the CDR3 reads TGTGCCAGCAGTTACTCGGCGGGACAGAATAATGAAAAACTGTTTTTT.

The chain is built from TRBV15 and TRBJ2-1; D unresolved. Trimming took 8 bases from V and 1 from J, leaving 12 bases between them. Germline V gene lookup returns CDR1 LNHNV and CDR2 YYDKDF (reference sequence). The CDR3 covers 14 residues. The CDR3 is CATRGAVSYNEQFF. For the CDR3, the DNA is TGTGCCACCCGAGGCGCGGTATCCTACAATGAGCAGTTCTTC.

The genes are TRBV28 and TRBJ2-7, with 14 bases that match TRBD2. V was pared by 2 bases and J by 6 bases, with 12 bases of the junction left unmatched. CDR3 length: 18 residues. Germline CDR1 and CDR2: MDHEN and SYDVKM. The CDR3 DNA is TGTGCCAGCAGTTTACAGGGACTGACTAGCGGGGGGGAAATCGAGCAGTACGTC. Its protein product is CASSLQGLTSGGEIEQYV.

The CDR3 protein is CSTRDNEQFF. The CDR3 DNA reads as TGCAGCACTAGGGACAATGAGCAGTTCTTC. V usage is TRBV29-1 and J usage is TRBJ2-1; possibly TRBD2 for D (5 bases). The CDR3 has 10 residues. Germline V lookup: CDR1 SQVTM, CDR2 ANQGSEA. Deletions cut 8 bases from V and 5 bases from J, with 7 bases between.

The rearrangement uses TRBV28 and TRBJ2-5; 10 nucleotides align to TRBD2. This CDR3 comprises 16 residues. Germline-derived CDR1 and CDR2 are MDHEN and SYDVKM. The V gene end was trimmed by 6 bases and the J gene end by 4 bases; junction bases not matched to a gene: 11. The CDR3 here is CASSRGTSAGRETQYF. As DNA, the CDR3 is TGTGCCAGCAGCCGCGGGACTAGCGCCGGTCGAGAGACCCAGTACTTC.

The chain employs TRBV2 and TRBJ1-1; weak D call: TRBD1 (5 bases). V was shortened by 6 bases and J by 4 bases, with 9 bases between the two germline ends. The CDR3 totals 12 residues. Germline CDR1 is SNHLY and CDR2 is FYNNEI. The CDR3 spells CASSQGSTEAFF. CDR3 nucleotide sequence: TGTGCCAGCAGCCAGGGTTCCACTGAAGCTTTCTTT.

The CDR3 DNA follows: TGTGCCAGCAGCGATCCTCGGACAGGGGGTACCGGGGAGCTGTTTTTT. Translated: CASSDPRTGGTGELFF. The chain joins TRBV9 to TRBJ2-2; 10 nucleotides agree with TRBD1. CDR3 length: 16 amino acids. CDR1 is SGDLS and CDR2 is YYNGEE in the germline V gene. After removal of 3 bases from V and 5 bases from J, the junction contained 7 bases not matched to a gene.

The chain is built from TRBV6-5 and TRBJ1-1; tentatively, D is TRBD1 (5 bases). The germline V and J ends were trimmed by 4 bases and 4 bases, with 16 bases remaining between them. The length of the CDR3 is 15 residues. The V gene's germline CDR1 is MNHEY and CDR2 SVGAGI. CDR3: CASSSPTGGLTEAFF. The CDR3 nucleotides are TGTGCCAGCAGTTCCCCCACAGGTGGGCTCACTGAAGCTTTCTTT.

V usage is TRBV5-1 and J usage is TRBJ2-2; TRBD1 aligns across 9 bases. Losses at the gene ends were 7 bases for V and 4 bases for J; bases not matched to a gene: 11. CDR3 length: 16 amino acids. Germline values: CDR1 SGHRS, CDR2 YFSETQ. The CDR3 is CASVPGQGWRTGELFF. Written as DNA, the CDR3 is TGCGCCAGCGTCCCGGGACAGGGTTGGCGCACCGGGGAGCTGTTTTTT.